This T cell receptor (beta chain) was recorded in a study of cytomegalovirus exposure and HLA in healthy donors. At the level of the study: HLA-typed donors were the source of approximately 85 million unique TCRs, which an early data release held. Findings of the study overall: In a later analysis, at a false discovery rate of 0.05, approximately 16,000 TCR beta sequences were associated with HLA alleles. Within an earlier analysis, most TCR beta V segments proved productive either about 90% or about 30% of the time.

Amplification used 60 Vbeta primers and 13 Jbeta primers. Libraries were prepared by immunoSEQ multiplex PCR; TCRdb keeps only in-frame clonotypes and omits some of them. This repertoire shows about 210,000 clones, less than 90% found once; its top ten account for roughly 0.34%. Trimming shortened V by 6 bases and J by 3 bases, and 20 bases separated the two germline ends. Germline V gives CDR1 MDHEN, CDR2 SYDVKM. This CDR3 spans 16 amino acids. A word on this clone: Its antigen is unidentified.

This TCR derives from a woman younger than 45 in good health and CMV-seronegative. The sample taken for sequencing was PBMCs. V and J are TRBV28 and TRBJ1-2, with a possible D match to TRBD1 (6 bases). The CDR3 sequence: CASRKAWDKRHYGYTF. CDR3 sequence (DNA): TGTGCCAGCAGGAAGGCATGGGACAAAAGGCACTATGGCTACACCTTC.